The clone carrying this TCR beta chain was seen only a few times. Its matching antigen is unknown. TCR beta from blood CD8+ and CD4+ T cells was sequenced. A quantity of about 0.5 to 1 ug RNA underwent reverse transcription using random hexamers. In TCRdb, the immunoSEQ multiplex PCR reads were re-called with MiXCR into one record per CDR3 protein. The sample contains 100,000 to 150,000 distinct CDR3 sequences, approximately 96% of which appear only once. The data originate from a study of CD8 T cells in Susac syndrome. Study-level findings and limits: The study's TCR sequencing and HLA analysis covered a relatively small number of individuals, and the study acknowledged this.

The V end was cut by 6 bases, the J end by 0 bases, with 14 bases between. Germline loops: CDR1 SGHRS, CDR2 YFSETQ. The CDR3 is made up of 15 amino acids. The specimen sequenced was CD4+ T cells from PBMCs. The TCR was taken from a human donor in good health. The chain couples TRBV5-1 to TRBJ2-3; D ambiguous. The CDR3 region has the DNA TGCGCCAGCACCCCGTGGGGTAGGAGCACAGATACGCAGTATTTT. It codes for CASTPWGRSTDTQYF.